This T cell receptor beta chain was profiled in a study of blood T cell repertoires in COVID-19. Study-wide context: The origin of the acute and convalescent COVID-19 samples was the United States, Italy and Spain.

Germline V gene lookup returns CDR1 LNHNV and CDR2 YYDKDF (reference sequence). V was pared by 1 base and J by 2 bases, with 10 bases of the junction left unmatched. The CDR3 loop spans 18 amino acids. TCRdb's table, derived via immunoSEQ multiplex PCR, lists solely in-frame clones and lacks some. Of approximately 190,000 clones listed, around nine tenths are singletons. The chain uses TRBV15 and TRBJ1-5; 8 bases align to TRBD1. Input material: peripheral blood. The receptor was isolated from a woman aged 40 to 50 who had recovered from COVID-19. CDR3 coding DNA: TGTGCCACCAGCAGAGCCTATCGCGTGACAGGGGGCAATCAGCCCCAGCATTTT. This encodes CATSRAYRVTGGNQPQHF.